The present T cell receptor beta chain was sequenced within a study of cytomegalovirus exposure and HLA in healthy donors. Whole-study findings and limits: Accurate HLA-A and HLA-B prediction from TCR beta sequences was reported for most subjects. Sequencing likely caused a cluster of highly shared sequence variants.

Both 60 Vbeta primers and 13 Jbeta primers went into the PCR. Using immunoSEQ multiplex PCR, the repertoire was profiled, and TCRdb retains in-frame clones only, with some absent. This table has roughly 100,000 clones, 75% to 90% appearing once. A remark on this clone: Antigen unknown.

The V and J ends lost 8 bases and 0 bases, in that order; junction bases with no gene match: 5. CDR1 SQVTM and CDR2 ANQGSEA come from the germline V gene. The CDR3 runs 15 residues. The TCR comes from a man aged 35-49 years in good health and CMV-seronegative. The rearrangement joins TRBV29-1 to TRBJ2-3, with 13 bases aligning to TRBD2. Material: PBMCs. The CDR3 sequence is CSIPGLAGSTDTQYF. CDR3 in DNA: TGCAGCATACCGGGACTAGCGGGGAGCACAGATACGCAGTATTTT.